The 26 T cell receptor beta chains below all came from one sample that was sequenced in a study of shared clonotypes between healthy human individuals. The data were produced by immunoSEQ multiplex PCR, yet TCRdb's version contains in-frame clones alone and is incomplete. The table records 2 million to 2.5 million clones, less than 95% of them present only once. Naive CD8 cells comprised CD45RO-negative, CCR7-positively selected cells, excluding terminally differentiated effector memory CD45RA+ cells. Sequenced sample: naive CD8+ T cells sorted from blood. The receptors originated from a man between 18 and 35 years old in good health.

This chain uses TRBV13 with TRBJ2-3; no definite D call. Germline values: CDR1 PRHDT, CDR2 FYEKMQ (reference sequence). V was cut by 3 bases and J by 6 bases, with 7 bases left in between. The CDR3 totals 12 residues. The CDR3 coding sequence is TGTGCCAGCAGCTTCCTTGGGGATACGCAGTATTTT. Its protein is CASSFLGDTQYF. Full variable domain (missing parts from reference TRBV13 and TRBJ2-3): AAGVIQSPRHLIKEKRETATLKCYPIPRHDTVYWYQQGPGQDPQFLISFYEKMQSDKGSIPDRFSAQQFSDYHSELNMSSLELGDSALYFCASSFLGDTQYFGPGTRLTVL.

The chain links TRBV11-2 to TRBJ2-5, with TRBD1 identical over 10 bases. With 1 base clipped from V and 1 base from J, the junction kept 6 bases outside the gene matches. The CDR3 runs to 17 residues. Germline CDR1 SGHAT, CDR2 FQNNGV. CDR3 amino acids: CASSLGWGQGTQETQYF. DNA for the CDR3: TGTGCCAGCAGCTTAGGGTGGGGACAGGGGACCCAAGAGACCCAGTACTTC.

The V and J genes are TRBV10-2 and TRBJ1-2; weak D call: TRBD1 (6 bases). The CDR3 is made up of 15 amino acids. The ends were cut back, 0 bases at V and 3 bases at J, with 11 bases in the middle. The germline gives CDR1 WSHSY, CDR2 SAAADI. CDR3 region: CASSESYRVHYGYTF. The CDR3 DNA reads as TGCGCCAGCAGTGAGTCTTACAGGGTCCACTATGGCTACACCTTC.

J is TRBJ2-7 and V is TRBV7-9; D is perhaps TRBD1 (6 bases). Trimming took off 5 bases at V and 2 bases at J, with 22 bases between the two ends. The CDR3 is 17 residues long. Germline loops: CDR1 SEHNR, CDR2 FQNEAQ (reference sequence). This CDR3 reads CASSPDSLDLRTYEQYF. For the CDR3, the DNA is TGTGCCAGCAGCCCGGACAGTCTGGATCTTAGAACCTACGAGCAGTACTTC.

This clone was picked up one time. Because the CDR3's place on the DNA is in doubt, the DNA is left out and the CDR3 is given as listed by TCRdb. The genes are TRBV27 and TRBJ1-2. The CDR3 has 13 amino acids, counting both end residues. Germline CDR1 reads MNHEY; CDR2 reads SMNVEV (reference sequence). The CDR3 spells CASSFGPGDGYTF.

This chain joins TRBV27 and TRBJ2-7; tentatively, D is TRBD2 (5 bases). The CDR3 consists of 13 residues. Trimming removed 6 bases from V and 1 base from J, with 10 bases in between. From germline, CDR1 is MNHEY and CDR2 SMNVEV (reference sequence). This chain's CDR3 is CASSVRGSYEQYF. CDR3 DNA sequence: TGTGCCAGCAGCGTCCGCGGGTCCTACGAGCAGTACTTC.

Details on this clone: In the same sample, other DNA sequences code for this CDR3. The CDR3 here is CASSLSTDTQYF. The CDR3 coding sequence is TGTGCCAGCAGTCTATCCACAGATACGCAGTATTTT. The chain uses TRBV9 and TRBJ2-3, with unresolved D. CDR3 size: 12 residues. V was shortened by 5 bases and J by 2 bases, with 6 bases between the two germline ends. CDR1 SGDLS and CDR2 YYNGEE come from the germline V gene. Together with reference TRBV9 and TRBJ2-3, the CDR3 gives the full variable domain: DSGVTQTPKHLITATGQRVTLRCSPRSGDLSVYWYQQSLDQGLQFLIQYYNGEERAKGNILERFSAQQFPDLHSELNLSSLELGDSALYFCASSLSTDTQYFGPGTRLTVL.

With respect to this clone: This specimen includes other DNA sequences encoding the same CDR3. The genes are TRBV7-8 and TRBJ2-2; D gene ambiguous. V lost 5 bases, J lost 3 bases, and 7 bases lay in between. The CDR3 consists of 13 residues. Germline-derived CDR1 and CDR2 are SGHVS and FQNEAQ. The CDR3 sequence is CASSLGYTGELFF. As DNA, the CDR3 is TGTGCCAGCAGCCTAGGGTACACCGGGGAGCTGTTTTTT.

This clone was picked up one time. The rearrangement uses TRBV27 and TRBJ2-3; 8 bases align to TRBD1. CDR3 length equals 15 residues. Germline-derived CDR1 and CDR2 are MNHEY and SMNVEV (reference sequence). The junction had 5 bases not matched to a gene; V was cut back by 5 bases and J by 1 base. This chain's CDR3 is CASSQGAQGTDTQYF. CDR3 nucleotide sequence: TGTGCCAGCAGTCAGGGGGCGCAGGGCACAGATACGCAGTATTTT.

As concerns this clone: Other DNA sequences from this sample encode an identical CDR3 as well. V gene TRBV27 combines with J gene TRBJ1-6; TRBD1 agrees at 7 bases. Germline V CDR1 and CDR2: MNHEY, SMNVEV (reference sequence). The CDR3 length is 14 residues. V gave up 5 bases and J gave up 7 bases; unmatched junction bases: 5. The chain's CDR3 is CASSLQGGNSPLHF. The CDR3 region has the DNA TGTGCCAGCAGTCTTCAGGGGGGGAATTCACCCCTCCACTTT.

The gene calls are TRBV4-3 and TRBJ2-7; 8 positions match TRBD1. Per the germline V gene, CDR1 is LGHNA and CDR2 is YSLEER. V gave up 0 bases and J gave up 2 bases; unmatched junction bases: 3. The CDR3 has 15 residues. CDR3 amino acids: CASSQEDRAAYEQYF. Written as DNA, the CDR3 is TGCGCCAGCAGCCAAGAGGACAGGGCCGCCTACGAGCAGTACTTC.

The V call is TRBV14, the J call TRBJ2-2, with TRBD2 matching over 11 bases. The CDR3 is 19 amino acids. From germline, CDR1 is SGHDN and CDR2 FVKESK. J gave up 0 bases and V 1 base, and 7 bases lay outside the gene matches. The CDR3 sequence is CASSQGPTSGVPNTGELFF. CDR3 nucleotides: TGTGCCAGCAGCCAAGGACCGACTAGCGGGGTCCCGAACACCGGGGAGCTGTTTTTT.

With regard to this clone: Other DNA sequences within the sample encode an identical CDR3. The rearrangement uses TRBV13 and TRBJ2-7, with 14 bases matching TRBD2. V lost 3 bases, J lost 4 bases, and 2 bases stayed unmatched. CDR3 length: 15 amino acids. Germline CDR1 reads PRHDT; CDR2 reads FYEKMQ (reference sequence). Here the CDR3 DNA reads TGTGCCAGCAGCTTGGGACTAGCGGGAGTTTACGAGCAGTACTTC. This translates into CASSLGLAGVYEQYF.

This sequence joins TRBV27 and TRBJ2-7; D is possibly TRBD2 (6 bases). Trimming cost V 6 bases and J 3 bases, with 15 bases left between them. The CDR3 has 14 residues. Germline V gives CDR1 MNHEY, CDR2 SMNVEV (reference sequence). This CDR3 reads CASRIAGDFYEQYF. The CDR3 DNA is TGTGCCAGCAGAATCGCCGGGGACTTCTACGAGCAGTACTTC.

This chain joins TRBV7-2 and TRBJ1-1; D gene unclear. The CDR3 spans 14 residues. CDR1 and CDR2 (germline): SGHTA, FQGNSA. V was cut by 3 bases and J by 0 bases, with 8 bases left in between. The DNA of the CDR3 is TGTGCCAGCAGCTTCATAACAGTGAACACTGAAGCTTTCTTT. Protein: CASSFITVNTEAFF.

The chain has TRBV6-5 and TRBJ2-7, with a possible D match to TRBD1 (5 bases). The CDR3 consists of 14 residues. Germline V gives CDR1 MNHEY, CDR2 SVGAGI. The V end lost 1 base, the J end lost 5 bases, and 12 bases lay between the germline ends. The chain's CDR3 is CASSYLGPEDEQYF. Here the CDR3 DNA reads TGTGCCAGCAGTTACTTGGGGCCCGAGGACGAGCAGTACTTC.

V and J are TRBV4-1 and TRBJ2-7; weak D call: TRBD1 (5 bases). This CDR3 comprises 16 residues. Trimming pared 0 bases from V and 2 bases from J, leaving 14 bases between. Germline assignment: CDR1 MGHRA and CDR2 YSYEKL. The CDR3 DNA sequence: TGCGCCAGCAGCCAAGATCAGGGCTGGCAAACCTACGAGCAGTACTTC. Protein sequence: CASSQDQGWQTYEQYF.

This clone was counted a single time. The rearrangement uses TRBV9 and TRBJ1-6; D is unresolved. The CDR3 totals 12 residues. The V end lost 4 bases, the J end lost 8 bases, and 7 bases lay between the germline ends. CDR1 and CDR2 (germline): SGDLS, YYNGEE. The chain's CDR3 is CASSPIDSPLHF. The DNA for the CDR3 is TGTGCCAGCAGCCCGATTGATTCACCCCTCCACTTT.

The gene calls are TRBV19 and TRBJ1-2, with 8 bases that match TRBD1. The CDR3 has 12 residues. In germline, CDR1 is LNHDA, CDR2 SQIVND (reference sequence). The V gene end was trimmed by 7 bases and the J gene end by 8 bases; junction bases not matched to a gene: 6. The CDR3 reads CASKGQELGYTF. CDR3 DNA: TGTGCCAGTAAGGGACAGGAACTCGGCTACACCTTC.

The chain joins TRBV29-1 to TRBJ2-3; no firm D call. Germline V gene data show CDR1 as SQVTM and CDR2 as ANQGSEA. CDR3 length equals 15 residues. V lost 2 bases and J lost 3, with 15 bases in between. The CDR3 region is CSVERGRPGTDTQYF. CDR3 bases: TGCAGCGTTGAACGAGGACGCCCTGGGACAGATACGCAGTATTTT.

This chain connects TRBV28 to TRBJ2-2, with D perhaps matching TRBD1 (6 bases). Trimming removed 4 bases at V and 6 bases at J, with 21 bases between. Germline CDR1 MDHEN, CDR2 SYDVKM. CDR3 length: 17 residues. CDR3 in amino acids: CASSYPRDSEGAGELFF. CDR3 DNA sequence: TGTGCCAGCAGTTACCCCCGAGACAGCGAGGGGGCCGGGGAGCTGTTTTTT.

V and J are TRBV9 and TRBJ2-5, with 7 nucleotides matching TRBD2. The CDR3 runs 17 residues. Germline V lookup: CDR1 SGDLS, CDR2 YYNGEE. V was clipped by 2 bases and J by 1 base; unmatched bases: 11. CDR3 sequence reads: CASSVREREPSQETQYF. In DNA, the CDR3 is TGTGCCAGCAGCGTCCGTGAGCGGGAACCCTCCCAAGAGACCCAGTACTTC. Full variable domain (outside the CDR3, taken from reference TRBV9 and TRBJ2-5): DSGVTQTPKHLITATGQRVTLRCSPRSGDLSVYWYQQSLDQGLQFLIQYYNGEERAKGNILERFSAQQFPDLHSELNLSSLELGDSALYFCASSVREREPSQETQYFGPGTRLLVL.

The V gene is TRBV19, the J gene TRBJ1-1; D is unclear. CDR3 length equals 17 residues. Germline V gene sequence: CDR1 LNHDA, CDR2 SQIVND (reference sequence). V lost 6 bases, J lost 1 base, and 21 bases lay in between. For the CDR3, the DNA is TGTGCCAGTAGCGGGGTCGGAGGGCCCGACACGAACACTGAAGCTTTCTTT. It codes for CASSGVGGPDTNTEAFF.

The chain is built from TRBV5-8 and TRBJ2-2; the match to TRBD1 covers 8 bases. Germline CDR1 is SGHTS and CDR2 is YDEGEE. The CDR3 is 17 amino acids. V lost 0 bases to trimming and J lost 4 bases; unmatched junction nucleotides: 8. CDR3 DNA: TGTGCCAGCAGCTTGGCTCTGAGACAGGGGCGCACCGGGGAGCTGTTTTTT. This gives the protein CASSLALRQGRTGELFF.

The V call is TRBV28, the J call TRBJ2-5, with 8 bases aligning to TRBD2. The germline V gene has CDR1 MDHEN and CDR2 SYDVKM. The CDR3 length is 14 residues. J was trimmed by 2 bases and V by 6 bases; bases with no gene match: 5. CDR3 sequence reads: CASRTRGAQETQYF. The DNA for the CDR3 is TGTGCCAGCAGAACGCGGGGGGCACAAGAGACCCAGTACTTC. The variable domain in full, with the rest retrieved from reference TRBV28 and TRBJ2-5, is DVKVTQSSRYLVKRTGEKVFLECVQDMDHENMFWYRQDPGLGLRLIYFSYDVKMKEKGDIPEGYSVSREKKERFSLILESASTNQTSMYLCASRTRGAQETQYFGPGTRLLVL.

The rearrangement uses TRBV11-2 and TRBJ2-5; D gene uncertain. Trimming shortened V by 1 base and J by 5 bases, and 17 bases separated the two germline ends. This CDR3 has 16 amino acids. The germline V gene has CDR1 SGHAT and CDR2 FQNNGV. CDR3 sequence: CASSLGPTTTWETQYF. The CDR3, as DNA: TGTGCCAGCAGCTTAGGTCCTACCACGACGTGGGAGACCCAGTACTTC.